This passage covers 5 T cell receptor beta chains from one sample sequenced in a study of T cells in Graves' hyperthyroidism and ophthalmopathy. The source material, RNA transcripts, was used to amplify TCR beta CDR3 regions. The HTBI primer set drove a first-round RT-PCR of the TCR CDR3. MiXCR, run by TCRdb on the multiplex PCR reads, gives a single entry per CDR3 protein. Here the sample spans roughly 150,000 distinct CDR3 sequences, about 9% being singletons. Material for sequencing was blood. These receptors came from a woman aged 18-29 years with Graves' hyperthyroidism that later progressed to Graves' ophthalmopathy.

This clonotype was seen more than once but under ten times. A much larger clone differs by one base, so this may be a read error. CDR3 DNA sequence: TGTGCCAGCAGTTTTTCAGGGTTCGAAGAACTGTTTTTT. Translating gives CASSFSGFEELFF. The J gene is TRBJ1-4, the V gene TRBV28; TRBD1 might be the D (5 bases). Germline CDR1 reads MDHEN; CDR2 reads SYDVKM. The CDR3 runs 13 residues. V shed 3 bases and J shed 12 bases, with 14 bases lying between them. Variable domain in full (rest from reference TRBV28 and TRBJ1-4): DVKVTQSSRYLVKRTGEKVFLECVQDMDHENMFWYRQDPGLGLRLIYFSYDVKMKEKGDIPEGYSVSREKKERFSLILESASTNQTSMYLCASSFSGFEELFFGSGTQLSVL.

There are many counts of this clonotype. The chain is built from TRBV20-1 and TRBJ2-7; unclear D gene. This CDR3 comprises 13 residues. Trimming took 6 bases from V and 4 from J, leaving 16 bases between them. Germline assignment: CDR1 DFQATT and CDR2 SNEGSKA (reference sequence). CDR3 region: CSATISRSYEQYF. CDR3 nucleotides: TGCAGTGCCACAATTTCCCGGAGTTACGAGCAGTACTTC.

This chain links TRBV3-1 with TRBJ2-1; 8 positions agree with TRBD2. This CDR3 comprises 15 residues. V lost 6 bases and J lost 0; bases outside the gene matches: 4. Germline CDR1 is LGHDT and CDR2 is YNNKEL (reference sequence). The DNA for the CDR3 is TGTGCCAGCAGTCGCGGGACTAGCTCCTACAATGAGCAGTTCTTC. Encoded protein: CASSRGTSSYNEQFF.

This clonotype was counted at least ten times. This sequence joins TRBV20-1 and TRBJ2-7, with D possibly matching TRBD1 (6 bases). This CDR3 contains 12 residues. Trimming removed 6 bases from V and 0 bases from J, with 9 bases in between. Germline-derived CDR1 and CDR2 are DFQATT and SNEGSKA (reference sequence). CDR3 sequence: CSAGQSSYEQYF. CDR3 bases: TGCAGTGCAGGACAGAGCTCCTACGAGCAGTACTTC.

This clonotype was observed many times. For the CDR3, the DNA is TGTGCCAGCAGTAGGGACAGGGGTGAAGAAAAACTGTTTTTT. It yields the protein CASSRDRGEEKLFF. This rearrangement joins TRBV2 to TRBJ1-4, with TRBD1 matching 10 bases. This CDR3 has 14 residues. V lost 5 bases, J lost 8 bases, and 5 bases stayed unmatched. Germline lookup yields CDR1 SNHLY and CDR2 FYNNEI.